This entry lists 3 T cell receptor beta chains sequenced from one sample in a study of blood T cell repertoires in COVID-19. Only in-frame clones appear in the TCRdb table, and some are missing; sequencing was by immunoSEQ multiplex PCR. This sample yields roughly 160,000 clones, of which approximately 90% are seen a single time; approximately 2.1% belongs to the top ten. Sequencing was done on a sample of peripheral blood. These receptors all come from a man in his forties or fifties who had recovered from COVID-19.

The chain joins TRBV30 to TRBJ2-7; 13 nucleotides align to TRBD2. This CDR3 is built from 14 residues. The trim removed 8 bases at V and 5 bases at J, leaving 9 bases unmatched. Germline V gene data show CDR1 as GTSNPN and CDR2 as SVGIG (reference sequence). The CDR3 coding sequence is TGTGCCCTACAGGGACTAGCGGGGAGCGACGAGCAGTACTTC. Translation: CALQGLAGSDEQYF.

The chain combines TRBV9 with TRBJ2-5, with TRBD2 matching over 11 bases. The CDR3 consists of 17 residues. CDR1 is SGDLS and CDR2 is YYNGEE in the germline V gene. V was pared by 0 bases and J by 4 bases, with 8 bases of the junction left unmatched. The CDR3 sequence is CASSVDLAGGIIETQYF. In DNA, the CDR3 is TGTGCCAGCAGCGTAGATCTAGCGGGAGGAATTATAGAGACCCAGTACTTC.

This clone was seen once. The chain employs TRBV7-9 and TRBJ1-3; no firm D call. The V and J ends lost 6 bases and 2 bases respectively, with 11 bases between them. The germline CDR1 and CDR2 sequences are SEHNR and FQNEAQ (reference sequence). The CDR3 runs to 14 residues. The CDR3 is CASSESYAGNTIYF. In DNA form, the CDR3 reads TGTGCCAGCAGTGAGTCTTATGCTGGAAACACCATATATTTT.